These 28 T cell receptor beta chains were all obtained from the same sample, sequenced in a study of metastatic and nonmetastatic thyroid tumors. No patient received treatment before thyroid surgery. MiXCR was used by TCRdb to re-call the PCR reads. The data contain roughly 12,000 clones, about a third of them singletons. Source material: tumor tissue. The receptors here all came from a female donor with papillary thyroid cancer or a benign thyroid nodule (not recorded which). Some clones in this sample may be carry-over from other donors' samples.

The table lists this clone with many counts. V is TRBV28 and J is TRBJ1-6; D is undetermined. The CDR3 consists of 14 residues. Germline V gene sequence: CDR1 MDHEN, CDR2 SYDVKM. V lost 7 bases and J 2 bases, leaving 9 bases between the germline ends. CDR3 coding DNA: TGTGCCAGCAACAGTCTGCCCTATAATTCACCCCTCCACTTT. Translation gives CASNSLPYNSPLHF.

This clone is labeled as medium-sized. Other DNA sequences within the sample encode an identical CDR3. The rearrangement joins TRBV2 to TRBJ2-7, with 10 nucleotides matching TRBD2. With V trimmed by 6 bases and J by 6 bases, 5 bases remained unmatched. CDR3 length equals 13 residues. The germline V gene has CDR1 SNHLY and CDR2 FYNNEI. This chain's CDR3 is CASRGTSESEQYF. DNA of the CDR3: TGTGCCAGCAGAGGGACTAGCGAAAGCGAGCAGTACTTC.

By its share, this clone is medium-sized (0.01 to 0.1%). This chain uses TRBV6-6 with TRBJ2-5, with D unresolved. Per germline, CDR1 MNHNY and CDR2 SVGAGI (reference sequence). Trimming removed 0 bases from V and 1 base from J, with 9 bases in between. This CDR3 is 15 amino acids long. As DNA, the CDR3 is TGTGCCAGCAGTTACTCGAGAGCAGTCCAAGAGACCCAGTACTTC. Amino acid sequence: CASSYSRAVQETQYF.

This clone was recorded a few times. This rearrangement joins TRBV6-1 to TRBJ1-2; D ambiguous. Trimming took off 10 bases at V and 0 bases at J, with 12 bases between the two ends. This CDR3 has 13 residues. Looked up from germline, CDR1 is MNHNS and CDR2 is SASEGT. The CDR3 loop is CATSSESNYGYTF. The CDR3 DNA reads TGTGCCACGTCATCGGAGTCTAACTATGGCTACACCTTC.

The chain has TRBV18 and TRBJ2-7, with D possibly matching TRBD1 (6 bases). V lost 6 bases and J 3 bases, leaving 18 bases between the germline ends. Germline V gene sequence: CDR1 KGHSH, CDR2 LQKENI. This CDR3 is 15 amino acids long. Here the CDR3 DNA reads TGTGCCAGCTCCCCCGGACAGAATAGTAACTACGAGCAGTACTTC. This sequence encodes CASSPGQNSNYEQYF.

The rearrangement joins TRBV20-1 to TRBJ2-7, with 11 bases fitting TRBD2. CDR1 is DFQATT, CDR2 SNEGSKA, per germline (reference sequence). The ends lost 6 bases at V and 10 bases at J; junction bases unmatched: 14. The CDR3 spans 14 residues. The CDR3 sequence: CSAPLAGVVYYQYF. The CDR3 DNA is TGCAGTGCACCACTAGCGGGAGTCGTCTACTATCAGTACTTC.

This chain uses TRBV20-1 with TRBJ2-1, with 8 bases fitting TRBD2. Germline lookup yields CDR1 DFQATT and CDR2 SNEGSKA (reference sequence). The ends lost 3 bases at V and 4 bases at J; junction bases unmatched: 14. The CDR3 covers 17 residues. The CDR3 is CSASHLSGLGGYNEQFF. The CDR3 coding sequence is TGCAGTGCTAGCCACTTGTCGGGACTAGGGGGATACAATGAGCAGTTCTTC.

Worth noting for this clone: The sample holds other DNA sequences that translate to the same CDR3. J is TRBJ1-1 and V is TRBV5-1, with D uncertain. Germline loops: CDR1 SGHRS, CDR2 YFSETQ. The length of the CDR3 is 15 residues. Trimming removed 0 bases from V and 0 bases from J, with 9 bases in between. CDR3 bases: TGCGCCAGCAGCTTGGGCGGTACTATGAACACTGAAGCTTTCTTT. Amino acid sequence: CASSLGGTMNTEAFF.

This chain connects TRBV20-1 to TRBJ2-1; D call uncertain. This CDR3 region has 14 residues. The germline V gene has CDR1 DFQATT and CDR2 SNEGSKA (reference sequence). V gave up 3 bases and J gave up 4 bases, with 13 bases separating them. The CDR3 reads CSASGSGVYNEQFF. As DNA, the CDR3 is TGCAGTGCTAGTGGTAGTGGGGTTTACAATGAGCAGTTCTTC.

The rearrangement joins TRBV7-2 to TRBJ2-1; 8 bases fit TRBD2. This CDR3 region has 14 residues. With 5 bases clipped from V and 8 bases from J, the junction kept 8 bases outside the gene matches. Germline V gene data show CDR1 as SGHTA and CDR2 as FQGNSA. DNA of the CDR3: TGTGCCAGCAGCCCTTGGACTAGCAGCCATGAGCAGTTCTTC. Encoded protein: CASSPWTSSHEQFF.

As concerns this clone: An end of the junction differs from the germline gene, which may be a read error. The chain uses TRBV10-3 and TRBJ1-2, with 7 bases identical to TRBD1. The CDR3 length is 15 residues. Looked up from germline, CDR1 is ENHRY and CDR2 is SYGVKD. Written as DNA, the CDR3 is TGTGCCAGCAGTCCATCGACAGGGAACAACTATGGCTACACCTTC. Residues: CASSPSTGNNYGYTF.

The chain employs TRBV3-1 and TRBJ1-2; maybe TRBD1 (5 bases). V lost 0 bases and J lost 7, with 24 bases in between. Germline V gene data show CDR1 as LGHDT and CDR2 as YNNKEL (reference sequence). There are 18 residues in the CDR3. CDR3 DNA: TGTGCCAGCAGCCAAGACTGGGGCCGTTTTCGGGGAATGGGTGGCTACACCTTC. Its protein product is CASSQDWGRFRGMGGYTF. The full variable domain, with the rest looked up from reference TRBV3-1 and TRBJ1-2, is DTAVSQTPKYLVTQMGNDKSIKCEQNLGHDTMYWYKQDSKKFLKIMFSYNNKELIINETVPNRFSPKSPDKAHLNLHINSLELGDSAVYFCASSQDWGRFRGMGGYTFGSGTRLTVV.

This clone showed up just a few times. This chain joins TRBV6-1 and TRBJ2-7, with TRBD1 as a possible D gene (6 bases). Looked up from germline, CDR1 is MNHNS and CDR2 is SASEGT. CDR3 size: 13 residues. V was cut by 2 bases and J by 4 bases, with 9 bases left in between. The CDR3 DNA is TGTGCCAGCAGTGAATGGGGGCAATACGAGCAGTACTTC. Translation: CASSEWGQYEQYF.

The V gene is TRBV2, the J gene TRBJ2-7, with D tentatively TRBD1 or TRBD2 (5 bases each). V lost 7 bases and J lost 0, with 13 bases in between. This CDR3 has 14 amino acids. Looked up from germline, CDR1 is SNHLY and CDR2 is FYNNEI. The CDR3 loop is CASMDGASSYEQYF. The CDR3 nucleotides read TGTGCCAGCATGGACGGGGCGAGCTCCTACGAGCAGTACTTC.

This clone turned up a few times. The chain recombines TRBV6-1 with TRBJ2-7; D is perhaps TRBD2 (5 bases). Deletions cut 7 bases from V and 4 bases from J, with 14 bases between. CDR1 is MNHNS and CDR2 is SASEGT in the germline V gene. This CDR3 has 13 residues. The CDR3 nucleotides read TGTGCCAGCACCCTCTCGGGGAGTTACGAGCAGTACTTC. It encodes CASTLSGSYEQYF.

This clone came up a few times. The J gene is TRBJ1-6, the V gene TRBV6-1, with TRBD1 identical over 7 bases. From germline, CDR1 is MNHNS and CDR2 SASEGT. V was pared by 0 bases and J by 7 bases, with 9 bases of the junction left unmatched. CDR3 length: 17 residues. The CDR3 region has the DNA TGTGCCAGCAGTGAAGCGCTTCCGGGACAGATAAATTCACCCCTCCACTTT. Translation: CASSEALPGQINSPLHF.

In this sample, this clone turned up a few times. The junction does not match germline at one end; this may be a read error. Different DNA sequences within this sample yield the same CDR3. The chain employs TRBV6-4 and TRBJ1-1, with D possibly TRBD1 on 6 matching bases. Germline assignment: CDR1 MRHNA and CDR2 SNTAGT. The CDR3 is made up of 13 amino acids. The CDR3 bases are TGTGCTAGCAGTGCCGAGCCGACAGGTTGGGCTTTCTTT. It translates to CASSAEPTGWAFF.

By share, this clone ranks as medium-sized. The chain employs TRBV6-5 and TRBJ2-7; weak D call: TRBD2 (6 bases). V lost 2 bases and J 6 bases, leaving 17 bases between the germline ends. The CDR3 sequence is 15 residues long. The germline V gene has CDR1 MNHEY and CDR2 SVGAGI. The CDR3 reads CASSYGVGGKGEQYF. The CDR3 nucleotides read TGTGCCAGCAGTTACGGGGTGGGGGGAAAGGGCGAGCAGTACTTC.

V and J are TRBV12-3 or TRBV12-4 and TRBJ2-1; D is uncertain. The CDR3 is 14 residues long. Trimming removed 5 bases at V and 0 bases at J, with 8 bases between. Here the CDR3 DNA reads TGTGCCAGCAGTGACTCCCTCTCCTACAATGAGCAGTTCTTC. Translated, it gives CASSDSLSYNEQFF.

This clone has just a few counts. The rearrangement joins TRBV25-1 to TRBJ2-7, with unresolved D. V lost 1 base to trimming and J lost 0 bases, with 7 bases between them. The CDR3 runs to 14 residues. Germline CDR1 and CDR2: MGHDK and SYGVNS. The CDR3: CASSESPYSYEQYF. The CDR3 nucleotides are TGTGCCAGCAGTGAATCCCCGTACTCCTACGAGCAGTACTTC.

The rearrangement uses TRBV27 and TRBJ1-1; TRBD1 matches 9 bases. Germline V gene data show CDR1 as MNHEY and CDR2 as SMNVEV (reference sequence). The V gene end was trimmed by 2 bases and the J gene end by 5 bases; junction bases not matched to a gene: 12. The CDR3 is 17 residues long. This CDR3 is CASSLRLADRGVTEAFF. The CDR3 bases are TGTGCCAGCAGTTTACGATTGGCCGACAGGGGGGTTACTGAAGCTTTCTTT.

This clone is medium-sized. As DNA, the CDR3 is TGTGCCAGCAGCTTAGCCGGGACAGGCACAGATACGCAGTATTTT. Translating gives CASSLAGTGTDTQYF. This chain joins TRBV11-3 and TRBJ2-3; 7 bases fit TRBD1. The germline V gene encodes CDR1 SGHNT and CDR2 YENEEA. V shed 1 base and J 1 base; nucleotides not matched to a gene: 2. The CDR3 sequence is 15 residues long.

This clone was seen ten or more times. The chain is built from TRBV5-6 and TRBJ2-1; no clear D gene. V lost 1 base and J lost 5, with 7 bases in between. The length of the CDR3 is 13 residues. CDR1 and CDR2 from the germline V gene are SGHDT and YYEEEE. The chain's CDR3 is CASSLFENNEQFF. As DNA, the CDR3 is TGTGCCAGCAGCTTGTTCGAGAACAATGAGCAGTTCTTC.

The chain employs TRBV5-1 and TRBJ2-2; D is undetermined. CDR3 size: 15 residues. The ends were cut back, 0 bases at V and 0 bases at J, with 6 bases in the middle. CDR1 is SGHRS, CDR2 YFSETQ, per germline. The CDR3 coding sequence is TGCGCCAGCAGCTTGGTGGCGTCGAACACCGGGGAGCTGTTTTTT. This gives the protein CASSLVASNTGELFF.

The table lists this clone with many counts. V and J are TRBV12-5 and TRBJ2-5, with D possibly being TRBD2 (7 bases). Trimming took 1 base from V and 5 from J, leaving 17 bases between them. CDR1 is LGHNT, CDR2 FRNRAP, per germline. The CDR3 has 16 amino acids. CDR3 amino acids: CASGLGGGGAGETQYF. CDR3 bases: TGTGCTAGTGGTTTGGGGGGTGGGGGGGCTGGGGAGACCCAGTACTTC.

The chain joins TRBV15 to TRBJ2-7; TRBD2 agrees at 10 bases. The CDR3 has 14 residues. CDR1 and CDR2 (germline): LNHNV, YYDKDF (reference sequence). V shed 5 bases and J 4 bases; nucleotides not matched to a gene: 5. The CDR3 DNA follows: TGTGCCACCAGCGTCAGGACTAGCGGTTACGAGCAGTACTTC. The encoded protein is CATSVRTSGYEQYF.

This clone was counted only a few times. The rearrangement links TRBV6-2 or TRBV6-3 to TRBJ2-2, with D tentatively TRBD2 (6 bases). V was pared by 6 bases and J by 3 bases, with 20 bases between. Germline V gene lookup returns CDR1 MNHEY and CDR2 SVGEGT. The CDR3 runs 17 residues. The CDR3 reads CASSRISGDSYTGELFF. In DNA form, the CDR3 reads TGTGCCAGCAGCCGAATTAGCGGCGACTCGTACACCGGGGAGCTGTTTTTT.

This chain joins TRBV11-2 and TRBJ2-7; possible D gene TRBD1, 6 bases. Trimming cost V 3 bases and J 7 bases, with 16 bases left between them. Germline loops: CDR1 SGHAT, CDR2 FQNNGV. The CDR3 consists of 14 residues. CDR3 protein: CASSLRRGLGEQYF. The CDR3 bases are TGTGCCAGCAGCTTGCGCAGGGGCTTAGGGGAGCAGTACTTC.